The 31 T cell receptor beta chains below come from one sample, sequenced in a study of blood T cell repertoires in COVID-19. The table came from immunoSEQ multiplex PCR; TCRdb's copy has only in-frame clones and leaves some out. The table includes around 150,000 clones, 75% to 90% detected once. The sequenced material came from peripheral blood. The source of these receptors is a man aged 60 to 75 with active or convalescent COVID-19.

V usage is TRBV5-8 and J usage is TRBJ1-4; TRBD1 agrees at 7 bases. J lost 6 bases, V lost 8 bases, and 16 bases had no gene match. This CDR3 is 16 amino acids long. Germline CDR1 reads SGHTS; CDR2 reads YDEGEE. The CDR3 DNA reads as TGTGCCAGTACCCCTTACCTACCCGGGACAGATGAAAAACTGTTTTTT. It encodes CASTPYLPGTDEKLFF.

This chain links TRBV21-1 with TRBJ2-7; the D call in the table, TRBD2, was not verified against the DNA. TRBV21-1 is a recognized pseudogene. The CDR3 spans 19 residues. CDR3 sequence: CASSKRVTGVAGGPHEQYF. In DNA, the CDR3 is TGTGCCAGCAGCAAAAGGGTGACAGGGGTAGCGGGAGGGCCCCACGAGCAGTACTTC.

The rearrangement uses TRBV5-1 and TRBJ2-2; TRBD2 matches at 14 bases. The V gene's germline CDR1 is SGHRS and CDR2 YFSETQ. Unmatched junction bases numbered 14, after V lost 6 bases and J lost 1 base. This CDR3 region has 20 residues. This CDR3 reads CASIPGTSGSSRMNTGELFF. The CDR3 nucleotides are TGCGCCAGCATCCCTGGGACTAGCGGGAGCTCCAGGATGAACACCGGGGAGCTGTTTTTT.

The CDR3 here is CASSWGGLATNEKLFF. The CDR3 region has the DNA TGTGCCAGCAGTTGGGGGGGGCTTGCAACTAATGAAAAACTGTTTTTT. V is TRBV6-5 and J is TRBJ1-4; TRBD1 might be the D (6 bases). The CDR3 is made up of 16 amino acids. Germline values: CDR1 MNHEY, CDR2 SVGAGI. The ends were cut back, 4 bases at V and 0 bases at J, with 12 bases in the middle.

The V gene is TRBV5-1, the J gene TRBJ1-3; 8 bases line up with TRBD1. CDR3 length equals 16 residues. With V trimmed by 3 bases and J by 3 bases, 8 bases remained unmatched. Germline V gene data show CDR1 as SGHRS and CDR2 as YFSETQ. The CDR3: CASSSVSGGNGNTIYF. As DNA, the CDR3 is TGCGCCAGCAGCTCCGTCTCAGGGGGCAATGGAAACACCATATATTTT.

This chain joins TRBV29-1 and TRBJ2-5; 8 nucleotides match TRBD1. Germline CDR1 reads SQVTM; CDR2 reads ANQGSEA. This CDR3 has 14 residues. Trimming at V came to 8 bases and at J to 2 bases, leaving 10 bases not matched to a gene. CDR3 bases: TGCAGCTCTGCCCGCGGGACAGGTCAAGAGACCCAGTACTTC. This encodes CSSARGTGQETQYF.

This chain links TRBV5-1 with TRBJ2-6; 7 positions match TRBD1. The CDR3 spans 18 residues. Germline values: CDR1 SGHRS, CDR2 YFSETQ. The J segment lost 0 bases and the V segment lost 2 bases, leaving 8 bases of the junction unmatched. CDR3 amino acids: CASSFGTDAYSGANVLTF. The CDR3 bases are TGCGCCAGCAGCTTCGGGACAGATGCCTACTCTGGGGCCAACGTCCTGACTTTC.

This clone came up once. The chain joins TRBV2 to TRBJ2-7, with TRBD1 matching 7 bases. The junction had 4 bases not matched to a gene; V was cut back by 4 bases and J by 7 bases. There are 12 residues in the CDR3. Germline CDR1 and CDR2: SNHLY and FYNNEI. Here the CDR3 reads CASSGQGREQYF. Written as DNA, the CDR3 is TGTGCCAGCAGTGGACAGGGTAGAGAGCAGTACTTC. Full variable domain (rest looked up from reference TRBV2 and TRBJ2-7): EPEVTQTPSHQVTQMGQEVILRCVPISNHLYFYWYRQILGQKVEFLVSFYNNEISEKSEIFDDQFSVERPDGSNFTLKIRSTKLEDSAMYFCASSGQGREQYFGPGTRLTVT.

The J gene is TRBJ1-6, the V gene TRBV6-6, with D unresolved. The CDR3 is made up of 13 amino acids. From germline, CDR1 is MNHNY and CDR2 SVGAGI (reference sequence). The V end was cut by 2 bases, the J end by 8 bases, with 7 bases between. DNA for the CDR3: TGTGCCAGCAGTTACCGGACTGATTCACCCCTCCACTTT. Translated, it gives CASSYRTDSPLHF.

The chain combines TRBV19 with TRBJ2-1, with D possibly being TRBD1 (5 bases). This CDR3 is built from 14 residues. V gave up 5 bases and J gave up 0 bases, with 8 bases separating them. Germline CDR1 is LNHDA and CDR2 is SQIVND (reference sequence). CDR3 sequence reads: CASSQGSSYNEQFF. The CDR3 DNA follows: TGTGCCAGTAGTCAGGGTAGCTCCTACAATGAGCAGTTCTTC.

The V gene is TRBV19, the J gene TRBJ1-2; D is perhaps TRBD1 (6 bases). The CDR3 has 14 amino acids. Germline CDR1 LNHDA, CDR2 SQIVND (reference sequence). Trimming pared 8 bases from V and 2 bases from J, leaving 15 bases between. The CDR3 nucleotides read TGTGCCAGTCGATCCGGGACAACGAACTATGGCTACACCTTC. The encoded protein is CASRSGTTNYGYTF.

This chain joins TRBV2 and TRBJ1-5, with D unclear. CDR3 length: 15 amino acids. V lost 6 bases and J 4 bases, leaving 16 bases between the germline ends. CDR1 is SNHLY and CDR2 is FYNNEI in the germline V gene. The CDR3 reads CASRSGPGQNQPQHF. CDR3 sequence (DNA): TGTGCCAGCAGAAGCGGCCCAGGCCAGAATCAGCCCCAGCATTTT.

The gene calls are TRBV28 and TRBJ2-4; 14 bases line up with TRBD2. The CDR3 has 17 amino acids. Unmatched junction bases numbered 10, after V lost 4 bases and J lost 8 bases. Germline CDR1 reads MDHEN; CDR2 reads SYDVKM. CDR3 nucleotides: TGTGCCAGCAGTTCTCCAGGACTAGCGGGAGGACGGTACATTCAGTACTTC. Amino acids: CASSSPGLAGGRYIQYF.

This clone was detected once. The V gene is TRBV7-2, the J gene TRBJ1-3; 8 bases align to TRBD1. Germline lookup yields CDR1 SGHTA and CDR2 FQGNSA. This CDR3 spans 15 amino acids. J lost 0 bases, V lost 6 bases, and 4 bases had no gene match. Written as DNA, the CDR3 is TGTGCCAGCAGACAGGGGGGTCACTCTGGAAACACCATATATTTT. It is translated as CASRQGGHSGNTIYF. Looking up the rest from reference TRBV7-2 and TRBJ1-3 gives the full variable domain: GAGVSQSPSNKVTEKGKDVELRCDPISGHTALYWYRQSLGQGLEFLIYFQGNSAPDKSGLPSDRFSAERTGGSVSTLTIQRTQQEDSAVYLCASRQGGHSGNTIYFGEGSWLTVV.

The chain recombines TRBV13 with TRBJ2-7; 9 bases match TRBD1. J gave up 2 bases and V 8 bases, and 7 bases lay outside the gene matches. This CDR3 contains 14 residues. Germline V gene sequence: CDR1 PRHDT, CDR2 FYEKMQ (reference sequence). CDR3 sequence: CASGRGQGTYEQYF. CDR3 DNA sequence: TGTGCCAGCGGTCGGGGACAGGGAACCTACGAGCAGTACTTC. The full variable domain, completed using reference TRBV13 and TRBJ2-7, is AAGVIQSPRHLIKEKRETATLKCYPIPRHDTVYWYQQGPGQDPQFLISFYEKMQSDKGSIPDRFSAQQFSDYHSELNMSSLELGDSALYFCASGRGQGTYEQYFGPGTRLTVT.

The J gene is TRBJ2-7, the V gene TRBV27; 7 nucleotides agree with TRBD1. The CDR3 runs 15 residues. V lost 3 bases and J lost 0; bases outside the gene matches: 5. Germline values: CDR1 MNHEY, CDR2 SMNVEV (reference sequence). The DNA of the CDR3 is TGTGCCAGCAGTTTCCAGGGGGAAAGCTCCTACGAGCAGTACTTC. The encoded protein is CASSFQGESSYEQYF.

The chain couples TRBV29-1 to TRBJ1-2; TRBD1 aligns across 12 bases. J was trimmed by 7 bases and V by 6 bases; bases with no gene match: 3. The CDR3 covers 12 residues. Germline lookup yields CDR1 SQVTM and CDR2 ANQGSEA. CDR3 coding DNA: TGCAGCGTAGGGACAGGGGGCTTTGGCTACACCTTC. Encoded protein: CSVGTGGFGYTF.

The V gene is TRBV13, the J gene TRBJ2-7; tentative D call: TRBD1 (6 bases). V lost 5 bases to trimming and J lost 12 bases, with 20 bases between them. Germline values: CDR1 PRHDT, CDR2 FYEKMQ (reference sequence). This CDR3 has 13 amino acids. This chain's CDR3 is CASSPSGTPMSYF. The CDR3 region has the DNA TGTGCCAGCAGCCCCTCCGGGACACCGATGTCGTACTTC.

The chain joins TRBV19 to TRBJ2-5, with 9 nucleotides matching TRBD2. Germline assignment: CDR1 LNHDA and CDR2 SQIVND (reference sequence). J lost 5 bases, V lost 7 bases, and 8 bases had no gene match. CDR3 length: 14 residues. CDR3 coding DNA: TGTGCCAGTAAGCCGTGGACTAGCGTTGAGACCCAGTACTTC. It specifies CASKPWTSVETQYF.

The chain couples TRBV4-3 to TRBJ2-5, with 9 bases identical to TRBD2. The CDR3 is made up of 16 amino acids. V gave up 3 bases and J gave up 5 bases; unmatched junction bases: 10. CDR1 is LGHNA and CDR2 is YSLEER in the germline V gene. The CDR3 DNA sequence: TGCGCCAGCAGCCAGCGGGGGGGGCAGACAGGGGAGACCCAGTACTTC. Protein sequence: CASSQRGGQTGETQYF.

The J gene is TRBJ2-7, the V gene TRBV4-1; unclear D gene. The CDR3 is 14 residues long. Germline CDR1 is MGHRA and CDR2 is YSYEKL. V lost 1 base and J 6 bases, leaving 13 bases between the germline ends. As DNA, the CDR3 is TGCGCCAGCAGCCAAGTCAAGACTTCTTCCGAGCAGTACTTC. Amino acids: CASSQVKTSSEQYF.

The gene calls are TRBV6-5 and TRBJ1-4; 7 nucleotides agree with TRBD1. The CDR3 is 14 amino acids. V lost 2 bases, J lost 10 bases, and 7 bases stayed unmatched. Germline CDR1 reads MNHEY; CDR2 reads SVGAGI. Here the CDR3 DNA reads TGTGCCAGCAGTTACCGGGGACAGCGTACAAAACTGTTTTTT. Residues: CASSYRGQRTKLFF.

V gene TRBV6-5 combines with J gene TRBJ2-3; D is unclear. Per the germline V gene, CDR1 is MNHEY and CDR2 is SVGAGI. CDR3 size: 12 residues. V was shortened by 3 bases and J by 6 bases, with 7 bases between the two germline ends. CDR3 sequence (DNA): TGTGCCAGCAGTTATCTAGGTGATACGCAGTATTTT. Translation gives CASSYLGDTQYF.

The chain is built from TRBV2 and TRBJ2-6; 8 nucleotides match TRBD2. The CDR3 is 16 amino acids. Trimming removed 7 bases from V and 4 bases from J; junction bases left unmatched: 9. Germline CDR1 reads SNHLY; CDR2 reads FYNNEI. CDR3 nucleotides: TGTGCCAGCACCCTCGGGAGGGGGGCAGGGGCCAACGTCCTGACTTTC. Translation gives CASTLGRGAGANVLTF.

The table lists this clone with a count of one. This rearrangement joins TRBV4-1 to TRBJ1-1; 11 bases are a match to TRBD1. J was trimmed by 8 bases and V by 1 base; bases with no gene match: 6. This CDR3 comprises 15 residues. Germline CDR1 is MGHRA and CDR2 is YSYEKL. The CDR3 spells CASSQAPDRGREAFF. Written as DNA, the CDR3 is TGCGCCAGCAGCCAAGCGCCGGACAGGGGGCGGGAAGCTTTCTTT.

The chain recombines TRBV4-3 with TRBJ1-4, with 8 bases aligning to TRBD1. In germline, CDR1 is LGHNA, CDR2 YSLEER. The CDR3 contains 14 residues. Trimming removed 2 bases from V and 5 bases from J; junction bases left unmatched: 1. In DNA form, the CDR3 reads TGCGCCAGCAGCCAACAGGGGGCGAATGAAAAACTGTTTTTT. Amino acids: CASSQQGANEKLFF.

The chain uses TRBV29-1 and TRBJ2-1; 10 bases are a match to TRBD2. The CDR3 is 16 residues long. CDR1 and CDR2 (germline): SQVTM, ANQGSEA. Trimming cost V 3 bases and J 1 base; bases outside gene matches: 6. The CDR3 DNA reads as TGCAGCGTTGAGAGGCTAGCGGGAGTGTCCTACAATGAGCAGTTCTTC. Translation gives CSVERLAGVSYNEQFF.

V gene TRBV29-1 combines with J gene TRBJ2-7; D gene ambiguous. CDR1 and CDR2 (germline): SQVTM, ANQGSEA. The ends were cut back, 4 bases at V and 0 bases at J, with 4 bases in the middle. CDR3 length: 11 residues. The DNA of the CDR3 is TGCAGCGTTGCCCGCTCCTACGAGCAGTACTTC. As protein: CSVARSYEQYF.

This rearrangement joins TRBV19 to TRBJ2-7; a possible D gene is TRBD1 (6 bases). V was shortened by 3 bases and J by 3 bases, with 9 bases between the two germline ends. The germline V gene encodes CDR1 LNHDA and CDR2 SQIVND (reference sequence). The CDR3 extends over 13 amino acids. The chain's CDR3 is CASSITGHYEQYF. In DNA, the CDR3 is TGTGCCAGTAGTATTACGGGACACTACGAGCAGTACTTC.

The chain is built from TRBV11-2 and TRBJ1-4; D gene uncertain. Trimming removed 7 bases from V and 8 bases from J, with 17 bases in between. CDR3 length equals 14 residues. Germline V gene data show CDR1 as SGHAT and CDR2 as FQNNGV. The CDR3 region is CASKGGGGWEKLFF. The CDR3 DNA sequence: TGTGCCAGCAAAGGTGGCGGAGGATGGGAAAAACTGTTTTTT.

The DNA for the CDR3 is TGTGCCAGCAGCTCCCGGGGACTAGCGGGACCCTACAATGAGCAGTTCTTC. It yields the protein CASSSRGLAGPYNEQFF. The rearrangement uses TRBV11-2 and TRBJ2-1; 13 nucleotides align to TRBD2. The CDR3 has 17 residues. V lost 4 bases and J lost 2; bases outside the gene matches: 5. Germline V lookup: CDR1 SGHAT, CDR2 FQNNGV.